The 20 T cell receptor beta chains in this list originate from one sample, sequenced in a study of shared clonotypes between healthy human individuals. Method: immunoSEQ multiplex PCR; TCRdb's copy keeps in-frame clones and lacks some. The sample includes over 2 million clones, 92% of them seen just once. The sequencing sample was made of naive CD4+ T cells from PBMCs. Stated subset: CD45RA+ positively selected. Receptors originate from a man aged 18 to 30 in good health. Some clones in this sample may be carry-over from other donors' samples.

This clone was recorded once. The CDR3 DNA sequence: TGTGCCAGCAGGAGACTAGCGGGCCATTCCGAGCAGTACTTC. This encodes CASRRLAGHSEQYF. The rearrangement joins TRBV2 to TRBJ2-7; 10 bases map to TRBD2. CDR3 size: 14 residues. Germline values: CDR1 SNHLY, CDR2 FYNNEI. V dropped 6 bases and J dropped 6; count of bases not matched to a gene: 8.

The V call is TRBV9, the J call TRBJ1-6; D is possibly TRBD1 (5 bases). Germline-derived CDR1 and CDR2 are SGDLS and YYNGEE. The CDR3 is 19 residues long. The V end lost 8 bases, the J end lost 5 bases, and 29 bases lay between the germline ends. The CDR3 protein is CARSLAGPYPLWNNSPLHF. Written as DNA, the CDR3 is TGTGCCAGATCGTTAGCGGGGCCCTACCCCTTATGGAATAATTCACCCCTCCACTTT.

This clone was seen just once. The genes are TRBV28 and TRBJ2-5, with 11 bases matching TRBD2. Per the germline V gene, CDR1 is MDHEN and CDR2 is SYDVKM. This CDR3 is 17 amino acids long. The J segment lost 2 bases and the V segment lost 3 bases, leaving 8 bases of the junction unmatched. The CDR3 nucleotides are TGTGCCAGCAGTTTTCTAGCGGGAGGAGCGACTCAAGAGACCCAGTACTTC. Its protein is CASSFLAGGATQETQYF.

The chain links TRBV19 to TRBJ1-5; D gene uncertain. Looked up from germline, CDR1 is LNHDA and CDR2 is SQIVND (reference sequence). V lost 3 bases and J 2 bases, leaving 11 bases between the germline ends. The CDR3 has 15 residues. The CDR3 here is CASSIEVSRNQPQHF. In nucleotides, the CDR3 is TGTGCCAGTAGTATTGAGGTTTCGCGCAATCAGCCCCAGCATTTT. Full variable domain (rest looked up from reference TRBV19 and TRBJ1-5): DGGITQSPKYLFRKEGQNVTLSCEQNLNHDAMYWYRQDPGQGLRLIYYSQIVNDFQKGDIAEGYSVSREKKESFPLTVTSAQKNPTAFYLCASSIEVSRNQPQHFGDGTRLSIL.

This chain connects TRBV12-2 to TRBJ1-5. TRBV12-2 is noted as a pseudogene. The CDR3 sequence is 16 residues long. In DNA, the CDR3 is TGTGCAAGTCGCTCCCGACGGGGCCCAGGACATCAGCCCCAGCATTTT. Protein product: CASRSRRGPGHQPQHF.

This chain joins TRBV28 and TRBJ2-6; D not certain. The CDR3 contains 16 residues. The V gene's germline CDR1 is MDHEN and CDR2 SYDVKM. Trimming took 4 bases from V and 0 from J, leaving 10 bases between them. CDR3 region: CASSWIRSSGANVLTF. The CDR3 coding sequence is TGTGCCAGCAGTTGGATCCGAAGCTCTGGGGCCAACGTCCTGACTTTC.

A single count supports this clone. The chain links TRBV7-9 to TRBJ1-4, with D possibly TRBD1 on 5 matching bases. Germline V gives CDR1 SEHNR, CDR2 FQNEAQ (reference sequence). V was trimmed by 6 bases and J by 8 bases, leaving 13 bases between them. The CDR3 runs to 13 residues. The CDR3 DNA reads as TGTGCCAGCAGGGTGACAGAAGGGGAAAAACTGTTTTTT. Protein: CASRVTEGEKLFF.

The CDR3 DNA reads as TGTGCCAGCAGAATAACATTGGGCACTGAAGCTTTCTTT. The encoded protein is CASRITLGTEAFF. The chain uses TRBV6-1 and TRBJ1-1; D ambiguous. The CDR3 length is 13 residues. V shed 6 bases and J shed 4 bases, with 12 bases lying between them. Germline V lookup: CDR1 MNHNS, CDR2 SASEGT.

The chain combines TRBV7-9 with TRBJ1-2; 7 positions agree with TRBD1. The CDR3 is 16 residues long. V dropped 2 bases and J dropped 0; count of bases not matched to a gene: 6. Germline lookup yields CDR1 SEHNR and CDR2 FQNEAQ (reference sequence). This CDR3 reads CASSLRTGDSNYGYTF. The CDR3 nucleotides are TGTGCCAGCAGCTTAAGAACAGGGGACTCTAACTATGGCTACACCTTC.

This rearrangement joins TRBV7-3 to TRBJ2-1; 12 nucleotides align to TRBD1. Germline trimming cut 3 bases from V and 8 bases from J; bases unmatched to any gene: 5. The CDR3 runs to 15 residues. Germline V gene data show CDR1 as SGHTA and CDR2 as FQGTGA. The CDR3 loop reads CASSFPGTGGDEQFF. DNA for the CDR3: TGTGCCAGCAGCTTTCCCGGGACAGGGGGCGATGAGCAGTTCTTC.

As concerns this clone: Other DNA sequences within the sample encode an identical CDR3. CDR3 protein: CASSPDRNQPQHF. The CDR3 coding sequence is TGTGCCAGCAGCCCCGACCGCAATCAGCCCCAGCATTTT. The chain joins TRBV7-3 to TRBJ1-5; D is uncertain. The germline V and J ends were trimmed by 5 bases and 2 bases, with 7 bases remaining between them. The germline V gene has CDR1 SGHTA and CDR2 FQGTGA. The CDR3 has 13 residues.

This clone has only one observation. V usage is TRBV5-1 and J usage is TRBJ1-4, with 8 positions matching TRBD1. The V segment lost 3 bases and the J segment 8 bases; nucleotides outside the gene matches: 3. CDR1 and CDR2 from the germline V gene are SGHRS and YFSETQ. The CDR3 totals 13 residues. CDR3 sequence (DNA): TGCGCCAGCAGCTCTGGGACAGGAGAAAAACTGTTTTTT. Amino acids: CASSSGTGEKLFF. Using reference TRBV5-1 and TRBJ1-4 for the parts outside the CDR3, the full variable domain is KAGVTQTPRYLIKTRGQQVTLSCSPISGHRSVSWYQQTPGQGLQFLFEYFSETQRNKGNFPGRFSGRQFSNSRSEMNVSTLELGDSALYLCASSSGTGEKLFFGSGTQLSVL.

The chain joins TRBV6-5 to TRBJ2-7; TRBD2 matches at 12 bases. The CDR3 spans 14 residues. The V and J ends lost 6 bases and 5 bases, in that order; junction bases with no gene match: 5. Looked up from germline, CDR1 is MNHEY and CDR2 is SVGAGI. CDR3 nucleotides: TGTGCCAGCAGAGGACTAGCGGGGACTCACGAGCAGTACTTC. Its translation: CASRGLAGTHEQYF.

This clone has just one count. The V call is TRBV28, the J call TRBJ1-3; 10 bases line up with TRBD1. This CDR3 region has 16 residues. Trimming cost V 1 base and J 2 bases; bases outside gene matches: 2. The germline gives CDR1 MDHEN, CDR2 SYDVKM. In DNA, the CDR3 is TGTGCCAGCAGTTTATTCGGGACAGGGGCTGGAAACACCATATATTTT. Its translation: CASSLFGTGAGNTIYF.

This chain links TRBV28 with TRBJ1-4; no firm D call. This CDR3 has 14 residues. Germline CDR1 is MDHEN and CDR2 is SYDVKM. The V end lost 6 bases, the J end lost 8 bases, and 16 bases lay between the germline ends. The CDR3 here is CASSWEVRGEKLFF. CDR3 nucleotide sequence: TGTGCCAGCAGCTGGGAGGTGCGTGGAGAAAAACTGTTTTTT.

This chain connects TRBV7-8 to TRBJ1-5; D not certain. The CDR3 spans 15 residues. Trimming took 0 bases from V and 5 from J, leaving 11 bases between them. Germline V gives CDR1 SGHVS, CDR2 FQNEAQ. The CDR3 is CASSLAPPSHQPQHF. CDR3 sequence (DNA): TGTGCCAGCAGCTTAGCCCCGCCCAGTCATCAGCCCCAGCATTTT.

The V call is TRBV2, the J call TRBJ1-1; unclear D gene. Germline values: CDR1 SNHLY, CDR2 FYNNEI. V gave up 1 base and J gave up 6 bases, with 6 bases separating them. The CDR3 has 12 residues. The CDR3: CASSEDYAEAFF. The CDR3 bases are TGTGCCAGCAGTGAAGACTACGCTGAAGCTTTCTTT. The complete variable domain, with remaining parts taken from reference TRBV2 and TRBJ1-1, reads EPEVTQTPSHQVTQMGQEVILRCVPISNHLYFYWYRQILGQKVEFLVSFYNNEISEKSEIFDDQFSVERPDGSNFTLKIRSTKLEDSAMYFCASSEDYAEAFFGQGTRLTVV.

The rearrangement links TRBV15 to TRBJ2-3; 9 positions match TRBD2. The CDR3 is 18 residues long. Looked up from germline, CDR1 is LNHNV and CDR2 is YYDKDF (reference sequence). V dropped 0 bases and J dropped 5; count of bases not matched to a gene: 12. The CDR3 loop reads CATSRERTTSGRLDTQYF. CDR3 in DNA: TGTGCCACCAGCAGAGAAAGGACGACTAGCGGTCGTCTAGATACGCAGTATTTT.

The chain has TRBV28 and TRBJ1-1; D is ambiguous. This CDR3 has 11 residues. Trimming left V 7 bases short and J 3 bases short, with 6 bases between. CDR1 is MDHEN, CDR2 SYDVKM, per germline. This CDR3 reads CASMAYTEAFF. The CDR3 DNA follows: TGTGCCAGCATGGCGTACACTGAAGCTTTCTTT.

Notes on this clone: The sample has other DNA sequences that encode this CDR3 too. The chain carries TRBV5-1 and TRBJ2-7; D call uncertain. The CDR3 has 14 residues. V lost 2 bases to trimming and J lost 4 bases, with 13 bases between them. Germline V lookup: CDR1 SGHRS, CDR2 YFSETQ. The CDR3 DNA reads as TGCGCCAGCAGCTTCACGGGCCCTGGGTACGAGCAGTACTTC. Protein product: CASSFTGPGYEQYF.